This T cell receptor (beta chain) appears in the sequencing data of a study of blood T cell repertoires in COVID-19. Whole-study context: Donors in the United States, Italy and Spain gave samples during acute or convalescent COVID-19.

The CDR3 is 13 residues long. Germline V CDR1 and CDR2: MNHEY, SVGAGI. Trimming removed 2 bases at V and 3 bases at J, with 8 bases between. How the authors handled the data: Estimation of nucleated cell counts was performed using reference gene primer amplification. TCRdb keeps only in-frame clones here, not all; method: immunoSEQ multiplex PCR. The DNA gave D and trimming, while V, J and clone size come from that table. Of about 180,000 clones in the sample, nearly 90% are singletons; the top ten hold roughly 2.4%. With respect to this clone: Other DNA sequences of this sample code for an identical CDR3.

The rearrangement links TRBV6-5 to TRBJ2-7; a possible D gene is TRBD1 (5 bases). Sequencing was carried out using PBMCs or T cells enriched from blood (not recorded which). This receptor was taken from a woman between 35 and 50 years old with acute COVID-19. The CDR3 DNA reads TGTGCCAGCAGTTACCGTAGGGGCTACGAGCAGTACTTC. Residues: CASSYRRGYEQYF.